This TCR beta chain was obtained from a study of cytomegalovirus exposure and HLA in healthy donors. This table comes from immunoSEQ multiplex PCR, and its TCRdb copy is limited to in-frame clones, with some not included. Of roughly 260,000 clones listed, 85% to 90% are singletons. Whole-study results and caveats: According to a later analysis, TCR clusters from the first cohort tended to co-occur in the roughly 130 validation repertoires.

It was the roughly 130-subject validation cohort, separate from the approximately 620-subject first cohort, to which the donors belonged. This clone showed up just once. The target antigen is unknown. The sequence derives from a man aged 18 to 35 in good health and CMV-seronegative. The material sequenced was PBMCs.

The CDR3 sequence: CASSEAGGAGNSPLHF. The CDR3 bases are TGTGCCAGCAGTGAAGCAGGGGGCGCGGGTAATTCACCCCTCCACTTT. The V call is TRBV25-1, the J call TRBJ1-6; 8 nucleotides agree with TRBD1. The CDR3 spans 16 residues. Germline V gene lookup returns CDR1 MGHDK and CDR2 SYGVNS. Trimming at V came to 2 bases and at J to 6 bases, leaving 6 bases not matched to a gene.